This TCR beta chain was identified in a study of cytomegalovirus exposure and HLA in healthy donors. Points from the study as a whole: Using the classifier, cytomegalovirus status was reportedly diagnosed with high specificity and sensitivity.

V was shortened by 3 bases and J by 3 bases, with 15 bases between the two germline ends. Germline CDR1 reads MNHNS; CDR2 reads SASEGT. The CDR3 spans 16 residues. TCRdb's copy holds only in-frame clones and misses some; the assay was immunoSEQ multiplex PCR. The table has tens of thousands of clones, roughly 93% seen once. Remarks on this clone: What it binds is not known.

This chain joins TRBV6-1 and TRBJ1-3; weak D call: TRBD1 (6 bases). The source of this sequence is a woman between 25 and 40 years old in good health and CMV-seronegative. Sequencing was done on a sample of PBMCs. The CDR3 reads CASSEPGRGSGNTIYF. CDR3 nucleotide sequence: TGTGCCAGCAGTGAGCCGGGAAGGGGGAGTGGAAACACCATATATTTT.